This T cell receptor beta chain is drawn from a study of OX40 agonist ivuxolimab in advanced cancers. Study overall: Dose-escalation subjects each had hepatocellular carcinoma, melanoma, renal cell or head and neck cancer. Regarding the study as a whole: Within 6 weeks, CD4+ and CD8+ blood T cells expanded clonally at 0.1 to 3.0 mg/kg.

Notes on this clone: The antigen is undetermined.

Germline CDR1 is SGHNT and CDR2 is YENEEA. Deletions cut 3 bases from V and 0 bases from J, with 6 bases between. CDR3 length: 13 residues. Generated by immunoSEQ multiplex PCR, the TCRdb table keeps only in-frame clones and is missing some. Of tens of thousands of clones in the sample, 90% to 95% were seen once. The clonotype was recovered from an adult with an advanced solid tumor such as melanoma, head and neck, liver or kidney cancer. Sample: CD4+ or CD8+ T cells sorted from blood, taken in a trial of the OX40 agonist ivuxolimab. The chain has TRBV11-3 and TRBJ2-7; D might be TRBD2 (6 bases). In DNA, the CDR3 is TGTGCCAGCAGCTTCGGGGGCTCCTACGAGCAGTACTTC. Its translation: CASSFGGSYEQYF.